This T cell receptor beta chain emerged from a study of human T cells and chemical hapten exposure. Time point described: patch test 3, about 24 weeks after DPC sensitization. Sample treatment: therapeutic diphenylcyclopropenone sensitization with weekly scalp DPC. This clonotype has just a few counts. Antigen specificity is unknown. Points from the study as a whole: Expanded TCR counts at PT1 went up together with patch test score, a positive correlation.

Individual cDNA molecules in this library carried unique molecular identifiers. TCRdb passed the RACE reads through MiXCR, listing each CDR3 protein once. The data contain under 100,000 distinct CDR3 sequences, 10% to 13% of them seen just once; the ten biggest clones take up around 3.6%. J lost 4 bases, V lost 0 bases, and 8 bases had no gene match. CDR1 LGHDT and CDR2 YNNKEL come from the germline V gene (reference sequence). This CDR3 contains 16 residues. The receptor was isolated from a woman aged 45-65 years with alopecia areata. Some clones in this sample may be carry-over from other donors' samples. The chain employs TRBV3-1 and TRBJ1-2, with 7 bases identical to TRBD1. Material: whole blood, obtained in connection with sensitization to the hapten diphenylcyclopropenone (DPC). The CDR3 DNA reads TGTGCCAGCAGCCAAGAGGGGCAGGGGGGCGGCTATGGCTACACCTTC. Its protein is CASSQEGQGGGYGYTF. The full variable domain, rest sourced from reference TRBV3-1 and TRBJ1-2, is DTAVSQTPKYLVTQMGNDKSIKCEQNLGHDTMYWYKQDSKKFLKIMFSYNNKELIINETVPNRFSPKSPDKAHLNLHINSLELGDSAVYFCASSQEGQGGGYGYTFGSGTRLTVV.